The 16 T cell receptor beta chains presented below share a single source sample, sequenced in a study of T-cell memory formation after mild COVID-19. TCRdb re-called the 5' RACE reads through MiXCR, storing one row per CDR3 protein. The table has about 190,000 distinct CDR3 sequences, about a fifth seen once; the top ten hold under 25%. Sequenced material: PBMCs or a T cell subset sorted from them (not recorded which). The receptors were gathered from an adult woman who had mild COVID-19 (a few samples of this study predate the infection). Cell type and time point are not known.

The J gene is TRBJ1-1, the V gene TRBV7-6; D gene ambiguous. Germline CDR1 SGHVS, CDR2 FNYEAQ. CDR3 length: 14 residues. Trimming stripped 3 bases from V and 1 base from J, with 9 bases between. CDR3 in amino acids: CASSLGSENTEAFF. The CDR3 DNA reads as TGTGCCAGCAGCTTGGGCAGTGAGAACACTGAAGCTTTCTTT.

This sequence joins TRBV7-8 and TRBJ2-7, with D possibly matching TRBD1 (6 bases). The CDR3 spans 14 residues. Trimming removed 7 bases from V and 3 bases from J, with 16 bases in between. CDR1 is SGHVS and CDR2 is FQNEAQ in the germline V gene. CDR3 DNA: TGTGCCAGCACCCGTTCGGACAGCAACTACGAGCAGTACTTC. Protein product: CASTRSDSNYEQYF.

This chain links TRBV9 with TRBJ2-5, with a tentative D call TRBD2 (5 bases). The V gene's germline CDR1 is SGDLS and CDR2 YYNGEE. The CDR3 length is 14 residues. V lost 3 bases and J lost 3, with 12 bases in between. The CDR3 loop reads CASSGITGKETQYF. CDR3 DNA: TGTGCCAGCAGCGGAATTACGGGGAAAGAGACCCAGTACTTC.

The rearrangement uses TRBV20-1 and TRBJ1-3; D gene unclear. CDR1 DFQATT and CDR2 SNEGSKA come from the germline V gene (reference sequence). The CDR3 has 11 amino acids. V lost 4 bases to trimming and J lost 4 bases, with 5 bases between them. Here the CDR3 reads CSAIGGNTIYF. DNA of the CDR3: TGCAGTGCTATAGGGGGAAACACCATATATTTT.

This chain uses TRBV9 with TRBJ2-7; 8 bases agree with TRBD1. V trimming: 4 bases; J trimming: 6 bases; junction bases outside the gene matches: 9. Germline lookup yields CDR1 SGDLS and CDR2 YYNGEE. The CDR3 extends over 14 amino acids. Here the CDR3 DNA reads TGTGCCAGCAGCCTAATGGACAGGGCGGGCGAGCAGTACTTC. Its translation is CASSLMDRAGEQYF.

With respect to this clonotype: The limits of the CDR3 on the DNA are not certain, so only TCRdb's listed CDR3 is given. The rearrangement links TRBV28 to TRBJ2-7; no DNA check was done on the table's D call, TRBD1. The CDR3 is 15 amino acids in total, end residues counted. Germline loops: CDR1 MDHEN, CDR2 SYDVKM. The CDR3 region is CASSFTFGASYEQYF.

This clonotype was picked up a small number of times. The chain employs TRBV5-8 and TRBJ1-4; D unresolved. CDR1 SGHTS and CDR2 YDEGEE come from the germline V gene. V was shortened by 3 bases and J by 4 bases, with 10 bases between the two germline ends. The CDR3 loop spans 14 amino acids. CDR3 DNA: TGTGCCAGCAGCTACGGGTCCCATAATGAAAAACTGTTTTTT. Translating it yields CASSYGSHNEKLFF.

The J gene is TRBJ2-1, the V gene TRBV20-1; 10 bases fit TRBD2. CDR1 is DFQATT, CDR2 SNEGSKA, per germline (reference sequence). Losses at the gene ends were 3 bases for V and 2 bases for J; bases not matched to a gene: 4. This CDR3 region has 15 residues. The CDR3 reads CSASTSGATYNEQFF. In DNA, the CDR3 is TGCAGTGCTAGCACTAGCGGGGCAACCTACAATGAGCAGTTCTTC.

The J gene is TRBJ2-5, the V gene TRBV7-9; D uncertain. Germline V CDR1 and CDR2: SEHNR, FQNEAQ (reference sequence). V lost 5 bases to trimming and J lost 7 bases, with 23 bases between them. This CDR3 has 16 amino acids. This CDR3 reads CASSATIDGPPGTQYF. CDR3 DNA sequence: TGTGCCAGCAGCGCAACGATCGACGGCCCGCCAGGGACCCAGTACTTC.

CDR3: CAWSSWGNTEAFF. The DNA of the CDR3 is TGTGCCTGGAGTAGCTGGGGGAACACTGAAGCTTTCTTT. This sequence joins TRBV30 and TRBJ1-1; D is undetermined. The V gene's germline CDR1 is GTSNPN and CDR2 SVGIG (reference sequence). The CDR3 is made up of 13 amino acids. Trimming left V 2 bases short and J 1 base short, with 8 bases between. The variable domain in full, with the rest retrieved from reference TRBV30 and TRBJ1-1, is SQTIHQWPATLVQPVGSPLSLECTVEGTSNPNLYWYRQAAGRGLQLLFYSVGIGQISSEVPQNLSASRPQDRQFILSSKKLLLSDSGFYLCAWSSWGNTEAFFGQGTRLTVV.

The rearrangement joins TRBV20-1 to TRBJ1-3, with TRBD1 as a possible D gene (5 bases). Trimming cost V 0 bases and J 5 bases, with 26 bases left between them. The CDR3 is 19 residues long. Germline V gives CDR1 DFQATT, CDR2 SNEGSKA (reference sequence). The CDR3 spells CSARDDRGVFSLSRNTIYF. CDR3 nucleotides: TGCAGTGCTAGAGATGATCGGGGGGTCTTTAGTCTTTCTAGAAACACCATATATTTT.

This clonotype was seen a few times. The chain joins TRBV9 to TRBJ2-1; 7 nucleotides align to TRBD2. This CDR3 spans 16 amino acids. Looked up from germline, CDR1 is SGDLS and CDR2 is YYNGEE. V lost 3 bases, J lost 0 bases, and 6 bases stayed unmatched. CDR3: CASSAPSGTSYNEQFF. CDR3 DNA: TGTGCCAGCAGCGCACCAAGCGGGACCTCCTACAATGAGCAGTTCTTC.

This clonotype turned up a few times. The genes are TRBV6-1 and TRBJ1-1, with TRBD1 identical over 8 bases. CDR1 is MNHNS and CDR2 is SASEGT in the germline V gene. This CDR3 has 12 amino acids. Trimming took 8 bases from V and 11 from J; bases not matched to a gene: 10. The chain's CDR3 is CASGRTGIGAFF. In nucleotides, the CDR3 is TGTGCCAGCGGCAGGACAGGGATCGGGGCTTTCTTT.

The chain combines TRBV19 with TRBJ2-3; 10 bases align to TRBD1. Germline trimming cut 5 bases from V and 4 bases from J; bases unmatched to any gene: 9. The CDR3 runs 16 residues. Germline lookup yields CDR1 LNHDA and CDR2 SQIVND (reference sequence). CDR3 nucleotide sequence: TGTGCCAGTAGTCCTCTCGGGACAGGGGTTGCAGATACGCAGTATTTT. Its translation is CASSPLGTGVADTQYF.

This clonotype was counted between two and nine times. Given a much more abundant clone one base away, this may be a read error. The chain is built from TRBV5-1 and TRBJ2-3; no definite D call. The CDR3 is 11 residues long. The V end lost 3 bases, the J end lost 3 bases, and 2 bases lay between the germline ends. Germline V gene data show CDR1 as SGHRS and CDR2 as YFSETQ. The CDR3 reads CASSWTDTQYF. The CDR3 DNA reads TGCGCCAGCAGCTGGACAGATACGCAGTATTTT.

The table lists this clonotype with a few counts. J is TRBJ2-1 and V is TRBV5-1; D possibly corresponds to TRBD1 (6 bases). Trimming took off 0 bases at V and 8 bases at J, with 12 bases between the two ends. The CDR3 sequence is 14 residues long. Germline V gene data show CDR1 as SGHRS and CDR2 as YFSETQ. In DNA, the CDR3 is TGCGCCAGCAGCTTGGGCAGGGGTAATGATGAGCAGTTCTTC. Translated: CASSLGRGNDEQFF.